This T cell receptor (beta chain) was documented in a study of T cell repertoires in cytomegalovirus infection. Regarding the study as a whole: Within the response measured ex vivo, HLA-C-restricted CMV-specific TCR beta clonotypes were dominant.

TCRdb called the reads again in MiXCR, with one record for every CDR3 protein. There are approximately 120,000 distinct CDR3 sequences in the sample; about 32% occur only once, and roughly 53% lies in the top ten. CDR1 is SGHTA, CDR2 FQGNSA, per germline. The CDR3 has 18 amino acids. J was trimmed by 2 bases and V by 5 bases; bases with no gene match: 15. This clonotype was recorded a few times. What it recognizes is unknown. Here the sequenced sample was CD8+ T cells from cultured PBMCs, taken from culture after CMV antigen stimulation. J is TRBJ2-3 and V is TRBV7-2, with 8 bases fitting TRBD1. The sequence came from a human donor in good health (CMV status not recorded). Some clones in this sample may be carry-over from other donors' samples. The CDR3 DNA reads TGTGCCAGCAGCCCCAGACAGGGGACCGGCTGGGACACAGATACGCAGTATTTT. As protein: CASSPRQGTGWDTDTQYF.